A single T cell receptor beta chain is shown here with its context. Its antigen is unknown. Those patients who had chemo-refractory metastatic non-small-cell lung cancer were given focal radiation along with CTLA-4 blockade through ipilimumab. This record comes from a study of radiotherapy plus CTLA-4 blockade in lung cancer. In the study overall: Disease control was seen in over 25% of patients, objective responses in about 19%. Overall study findings and caveats: After radiotherapy and ipilimumab, tumor-derived clones expanded in peripheral blood. With interferon-beta, early dynamics of blood T cell clones were reported to best predict response.

Repertoires were generated with immunoSEQ multiplex PCR, while TCRdb's copy carries only in-frame clones and drops some. The table shows 62,000 or so clones, with around 80% occurring only once. From germline, CDR1 is GTSNPN and CDR2 SVGIG (reference sequence). The CDR3 contains 11 residues. Trimming took off 2 bases at V and 7 bases at J, with 7 bases between the two ends. This TCR was recovered from a human donor with non-small cell lung cancer who had a complete response to radiotherapy plus ipilimumab. Sequencing used peripheral blood, obtained from a patient treated with radiotherapy plus ipilimumab. This chain joins TRBV30 and TRBJ2-3, with a weak D call TRBD2 (5 bases). The CDR3 loop is CAWSPGNTQYF. The CDR3, as DNA: TGTGCCTGGAGTCCGGGAAATACGCAGTATTTT.